One sample yielded the 27 T cell receptor beta chains listed below, sequenced in a study of blood T cell repertoires in COVID-19. Here immunoSEQ multiplex PCR was the method, and the copy in TCRdb shows in-frame clones only, minus some. The sample lists a few hundred thousand clones, more than 75% seen once, with 2.9% in the top ten. Input material: peripheral blood. The receptors derive from a man aged 45-60 years who had recovered from COVID-19.

The V call is TRBV4-2, the J call TRBJ2-7; perhaps TRBD1 as D (6 bases). Trimming cost V 1 base and J 0 bases, with 10 bases left between them. The CDR3 spans 15 residues. Germline V gene data show CDR1 as LGHNA and CDR2 as YNFKEQ. The CDR3 loop is CASSQADRNSYEQYF. The DNA of the CDR3 is TGTGCCAGCAGCCAAGCAGACAGGAACTCCTACGAGCAGTACTTC.

V is TRBV6-5 and J is TRBJ1-5; 7 bases match TRBD1. This CDR3 comprises 16 residues. Looked up from germline, CDR1 is MNHEY and CDR2 is SVGAGI. V trimming: 0 bases; J trimming: 1 base; junction bases outside the gene matches: 3. The CDR3 DNA follows: TGTGCCAGCAGTTACTCCGGCAGGGGGAGCAATCAGCCCCAGCATTTT. Its protein is CASSYSGRGSNQPQHF.

The genes are TRBV5-4 and TRBJ2-7; 12 nucleotides line up with TRBD2. V shed 0 bases, J shed 2 bases, and the junction held 0 bases outside the gene matches. This CDR3 spans 15 amino acids. Germline CDR1 SGHNT, CDR2 YYREEE (reference sequence). Written as DNA, the CDR3 is TGTGCCAGCAGCTTGGGACTAGCGGGAGCCTACGAGCAGTACTTC. It encodes CASSLGLAGAYEQYF.

The chain joins TRBV6-7 to TRBJ2-5; D gene ambiguous. TRBV6-7 is an ORF, and what it does is uncertain. CDR3 size: 14 residues. Trimming took off 4 bases at V and 2 bases at J, with 11 bases between the two ends. The CDR3 reads CASSFLWQQETQYF. The CDR3, as DNA: TGTGCCAGCAGTTTTCTTTGGCAGCAAGAGACCCAGTACTTC.

The chain carries TRBV5-6 and TRBJ1-4; D is possibly TRBD1 (5 bases). V dropped 0 bases and J dropped 7 bases, with 13 bases sitting between them. Looked up from germline, CDR1 is SGHDT and CDR2 is YYEEEE. The length of the CDR3 is 15 residues. The CDR3 sequence: CASSLGQGPGEKLFF. The CDR3, as DNA: TGTGCCAGCAGCTTGGGCCAGGGTCCGGGTGAAAAACTGTTTTTT.

The chain employs TRBV19 and TRBJ2-3, with D maybe TRBD2 (6 bases). The V end was cut by 7 bases, the J end by 0 bases, with 11 bases between. The CDR3 runs to 14 residues. Germline values: CDR1 LNHDA, CDR2 SQIVND (reference sequence). The CDR3: CASTGRGSTDTQYF. The DNA for the CDR3 is TGTGCCAGTACCGGGCGGGGAAGCACAGATACGCAGTATTTT.

The chain has TRBV27 and TRBJ2-5, with 10 bases fitting TRBD1. The CDR3 spans 19 residues. Germline lookup yields CDR1 MNHEY and CDR2 SMNVEV (reference sequence). Trimming took 5 bases from V and 3 from J; bases not matched to a gene: 18. The CDR3 here is CASSPRQGAGGKVKETQYF. DNA of the CDR3: TGTGCCAGCAGTCCCCGACAGGGGGCGGGCGGGAAGGTGAAAGAGACCCAGTACTTC.

This rearrangement joins TRBV5-4 to TRBJ1-3; 9 bases line up with TRBD1. CDR3 length: 16 residues. J was trimmed by 0 bases and V by 4 bases; bases with no gene match: 5. Germline V gene sequence: CDR1 SGHNT, CDR2 YYREEE (reference sequence). The CDR3 DNA is TGTGCCAGCAGCCGAGGGACAGGGAGCTCTGGAAACACCATATATTTT. It yields the protein CASSRGTGSSGNTIYF.

This sequence joins TRBV6-5 and TRBJ1-1; a possible D gene is TRBD1 (6 bases). V lost 6 bases, J lost 6 bases, and 14 bases lay in between. The CDR3 contains 13 residues. The germline V gene has CDR1 MNHEY and CDR2 SVGAGI. In DNA, the CDR3 is TGTGCCAGCAGGCAACAGGGTAGCCCTGAAGCTTTCTTT. Its translation is CASRQQGSPEAFF.

This chain connects TRBV27 to TRBJ2-3, with 12 bases matching TRBD2. The CDR3 runs to 16 residues. Germline V gene sequence: CDR1 MNHEY, CDR2 SMNVEV (reference sequence). The V segment lost 4 bases and the J segment 2 bases; nucleotides outside the gene matches: 4. The chain's CDR3 is CASSSGLAGLTDTQYF. In nucleotides, the CDR3 is TGTGCCAGCAGTTCCGGACTAGCGGGACTCACAGATACGCAGTATTTT.

The chain employs TRBV24-1 and TRBJ2-1, with 9 positions matching TRBD1. Germline V gene data show CDR1 as KGHDR and CDR2 as SFDVKD. This CDR3 region has 14 residues. The trim removed 10 bases at V and 3 bases at J, leaving 6 bases unmatched. The CDR3 loop is CATEQGAHYNEQFF. For the CDR3, the DNA is TGTGCCACTGAACAGGGGGCCCACTACAATGAGCAGTTCTTC.

This chain links TRBV9 with TRBJ2-1; the match to TRBD2 covers 7 bases. Unmatched junction bases numbered 9, after V lost 0 bases and J lost 3 bases. Germline lookup yields CDR1 SGDLS and CDR2 YYNGEE. The CDR3 is made up of 17 amino acids. The CDR3 DNA reads as TGTGCCAGCAGCGTAGTAGGGAGGGAGGTAGGCTACAATGAGCAGTTCTTC. It translates to CASSVVGREVGYNEQFF.

This clone occurred once. The CDR3 sequence: CASSPTVNTEAFF. The CDR3, as DNA: TGTGCCAGTAGTCCGACAGTGAACACTGAAGCTTTCTTT. This sequence joins TRBV19 and TRBJ1-1, with a possible D match to TRBD1 (5 bases). This CDR3 is built from 13 residues. Germline V gene data show CDR1 as LNHDA and CDR2 as SQIVND (reference sequence). V was shortened by 5 bases and J by 0 bases, with 7 bases between the two germline ends.

The chain couples TRBV21-1 to TRBJ2-7; the D segment call TRBD1 is taken from the table without a DNA check. TRBV21-1 represents a pseudogene. This CDR3 has 17 amino acids. This CDR3 is CASSKERGSDREPEQYF. The CDR3, as DNA: TGTGCCAGCAGCAAAGAAAGGGGATCGGACAGGGAACCCGAGCAGTACTTC.

This clone was counted a single time. The chain uses TRBV29-1 and TRBJ2-3; a possible D gene is TRBD2 (6 bases). The V end was cut by 7 bases, the J end by 2 bases, with 13 bases between. Germline V gene sequence: CDR1 SQVTM, CDR2 ANQGSEA. The CDR3 loop spans 13 amino acids. The CDR3 DNA reads as TGCAGCGACCGGGACTGGACCACAGATACGCAGTATTTT. Translated: CSDRDWTTDTQYF.

The J gene is TRBJ1-2, the V gene TRBV30; a weak D match, TRBD1 (6 bases). The CDR3 has 14 residues. Trimming took 4 bases from V and 7 from J, leaving 19 bases between them. Germline values: CDR1 GTSNPN, CDR2 SVGIG (reference sequence). The CDR3: CAWNLGQPSGGYTF. The CDR3, as DNA: TGTGCCTGGAACCTCGGACAGCCTTCGGGTGGCTACACCTTC. Full variable domain (outside the CDR3, taken from reference TRBV30 and TRBJ1-2): SQTIHQWPATLVQPVGSPLSLECTVEGTSNPNLYWYRQAAGRGLQLLFYSVGIGQISSEVPQNLSASRPQDRQFILSSKKLLLSDSGFYLCAWNLGQPSGGYTFGSGTRLTVV.

This CDR3 reads CSAWGLAGTDTQYF. The DNA for the CDR3 is TGCAGCGCTTGGGGACTAGCGGGTACAGATACGCAGTATTTT. This chain uses TRBV29-1 with TRBJ2-3; 12 bases are a match to TRBD2. CDR3 size: 14 residues. Germline V gene sequence: CDR1 SQVTM, CDR2 ANQGSEA. J lost 3 bases, V lost 7 bases, and 5 bases had no gene match.

The chain recombines TRBV27 with TRBJ1-2; TRBD1 agrees at 9 bases. J lost 4 bases, V lost 8 bases, and 11 bases had no gene match. The length of the CDR3 is 15 residues. The germline V gene has CDR1 MNHEY and CDR2 SMNVEV (reference sequence). The CDR3 sequence is CASSIPGQGVYGYTF. The DNA of the CDR3 is TGTGCCAGCTCAATCCCGGGACAGGGTGTCTATGGCTACACCTTC.

This clone was found once. The J gene is TRBJ2-5, the V gene TRBV27; D might be TRBD1 (5 bases). The ends were cut back, 0 bases at V and 5 bases at J, with 13 bases in the middle. Per germline, CDR1 MNHEY and CDR2 SMNVEV (reference sequence). This CDR3 spans 15 amino acids. The CDR3 nucleotides are TGTGCCAGCAGTTTATCTTGGGGCTCTGGGGAGACCCAGTACTTC. It is translated as CASSLSWGSGETQYF.

This chain joins TRBV12-3 or TRBV12-4 and TRBJ1-4; D is undetermined. V was cut by 6 bases and J by 5 bases, with 10 bases left in between. This CDR3 has 13 amino acids. The CDR3 coding sequence is TGTGCCAGCAGCCTAGTCCCCAATGAAAAACTGTTTTTT. Translation gives CASSLVPNEKLFF.

V is TRBV14 and J is TRBJ2-3; 8 bases map to TRBD2. This CDR3 has 13 amino acids. Germline V lookup: CDR1 SGHDN, CDR2 FVKESK. The V segment lost 10 bases and the J segment 4 bases; nucleotides outside the gene matches: 7. DNA for the CDR3: TGTGCCAAGGGAGCGGGAGTGCCAGATACGCAGTATTTT. Protein sequence: CAKGAGVPDTQYF.

The V gene is TRBV5-1, the J gene TRBJ2-5; 13 bases map to TRBD2. The CDR3 covers 16 residues. The germline V gene has CDR1 SGHRS and CDR2 YFSETQ. V was pared by 4 bases and J by 2 bases, with 5 bases of the junction left unmatched. CDR3 sequence (DNA): TGCGCCAGCAGCCCGGGACTAGCGGGGTCTCAAGAGACCCAGTACTTC. Translated, it gives CASSPGLAGSQETQYF.

This chain joins TRBV2 and TRBJ2-2; D may be TRBD2 (6 bases). The CDR3 has 15 residues. Germline V gene sequence: CDR1 SNHLY, CDR2 FYNNEI. The V and J ends lost 3 bases and 5 bases respectively, with 13 bases between them. The CDR3 sequence: CASSDGGRWTGELFF. The DNA for the CDR3 is TGTGCCAGCAGTGATGGGGGGAGGTGGACCGGGGAGCTGTTTTTT.

The V call is TRBV5-1, the J call TRBJ2-3; no firm D call. Trimming took off 3 bases at V and 4 bases at J, with 9 bases between the two ends. In germline, CDR1 is SGHRS, CDR2 YFSETQ. The CDR3 loop spans 13 amino acids. CDR3: CASSSLPSDTQYF. Written as DNA, the CDR3 is TGCGCCAGCAGCTCCCTACCTTCAGATACGCAGTATTTT.

This chain uses TRBV29-1 with TRBJ2-2; weak D call: TRBD1 (6 bases). Trimming pared 3 bases from V and 3 bases from J, leaving 8 bases between. The CDR3 totals 13 residues. Per the germline V gene, CDR1 is SQVTM and CDR2 is ANQGSEA. CDR3 amino acids: CSVDRGDTGELFF. The CDR3 bases are TGCAGCGTTGACAGGGGTGACACCGGGGAGCTGTTTTTT.

V gene TRBV15 combines with J gene TRBJ1-5, with 9 bases lining up with TRBD1. The CDR3 has 15 residues. Germline V gene lookup returns CDR1 LNHNV and CDR2 YYDKDF (reference sequence). With V trimmed by 2 bases and J by 6 bases, 5 bases remained unmatched. CDR3 residues: CATSRWDRDFQPQHF. The CDR3 bases are TGTGCCACCAGCAGATGGGACAGGGATTTTCAGCCCCAGCATTTT.

This CDR3 is CASNRRGRTSGTSTDTQYF. In DNA, the CDR3 is TGTGCCAGCAATCGCAGGGGTAGGACTAGCGGGACTAGCACAGATACGCAGTATTTT. The chain combines TRBV21-1 with TRBJ2-3; TRBD2 reflects the table's D call only, with no check against the DNA. TRBV21-1 is labeled a pseudogene. CDR3 length equals 19 residues.